This TCR beta chain was sequenced during a study of fetal regulatory T cell absence and autoimmunity. Remarks on this clone: As yet, its antigen is unknown.

General study points: Oligoclonal TCR enrichment in pancreas over cord blood reached over 90-fold for some clones.

Germline lookup yields CDR1 LGHNA and CDR2 YNFKEQ. V was shortened by 0 bases and J by 2 bases, with 15 bases between the two germline ends. CDR3 length equals 17 residues. Only in-frame clones appear in the TCRdb table, and some are missing; sequencing was by immunoSEQ multiplex PCR. In the table there are around 100,000 clones, around 72% of which are singletons. The sequenced sample was pancreas tissue. The clonotype comes from a male donor with IPEX syndrome. The chain carries TRBV4-2 and TRBJ2-3; D unresolved. In nucleotides, the CDR3 is TGTGCCAGCAGCCAAGAGTCCTCGCGTAACCCCACAGATACGCAGTATTTT. Its translation is CASSQESSRNPTDTQYF.